Listed here are 18 T cell receptor beta chains from one sample, sequenced in a study of blood T cell repertoires in COVID-19. The protocol was immunoSEQ multiplex PCR, while the TCRdb copy is restricted to in-frame clones and leaves out a portion. The table has under 350,000 clones, 65% to 90% seen once; the top ten hold approximately 4.6%. The source material was PBMCs or T cells enriched from blood (not recorded which). Receptors were obtained from a woman aged 40-49 years with acute COVID-19.

The gene calls are TRBV27 and TRBJ1-5; D is ambiguous. Trimming stripped 5 bases from V and 3 bases from J, with 8 bases between. The germline CDR1 and CDR2 sequences are MNHEY and SMNVEV (reference sequence). The CDR3 has 13 residues. CDR3 sequence: CASSGDYNQPQHF. DNA for the CDR3: TGTGCCAGCAGTGGTGACTACAATCAGCCCCAGCATTTT.

This chain connects TRBV18 to TRBJ1-1; 7 nucleotides agree with TRBD1. This CDR3 spans 14 amino acids. Losses at the gene ends were 8 bases for V and 4 bases for J; bases not matched to a gene: 10. Per the germline V gene, CDR1 is KGHSH and CDR2 is LQKENI. The CDR3 bases are TGTGCCAGCACAAAACAACAGGGGACCACTGAAGCTTTCTTT. It translates to CASTKQQGTTEAFF.

The chain carries TRBV9 and TRBJ1-2, with a possible D match to TRBD1 (5 bases). Germline CDR1 SGDLS, CDR2 YYNGEE. CDR3 length equals 15 residues. V was shortened by 0 bases and J by 3 bases, with 12 bases between the two germline ends. The CDR3 is CASSVEARGDYGYTF. Written as DNA, the CDR3 is TGTGCCAGCAGCGTAGAGGCTCGGGGGGACTATGGCTACACCTTC.

The chain links TRBV4-2 to TRBJ2-3; 8 nucleotides match TRBD1. Trimming removed 4 bases from V and 6 bases from J; junction bases left unmatched: 6. CDR3 length equals 14 residues. The germline CDR1 and CDR2 sequences are LGHNA and YNFKEQ. The CDR3 loop reads CASSPGQGADTQYF. In DNA, the CDR3 is TGTGCCAGCAGCCCGGGGCAGGGGGCTGATACGCAGTATTTT.

The chain couples TRBV7-3 to TRBJ2-1; TRBD2 matches at 8 bases. This CDR3 is 15 amino acids long. Germline V gene data show CDR1 as SGHTA and CDR2 as FQGTGA. With V trimmed by 1 base and J by 10 bases, 9 bases remained unmatched. CDR3 nucleotides: TGTGCCAGCAGCTTAATGGGTAGCGGGATAAGCGAGCAGTTCTTC. This translates into CASSLMGSGISEQFF.

V usage is TRBV2 and J usage is TRBJ2-5; 11 positions match TRBD2. V shed 7 bases, J shed 7 bases, and the junction held 14 bases outside the gene matches. The length of the CDR3 is 16 residues. Looked up from germline, CDR1 is SNHLY and CDR2 is FYNNEI. CDR3 in amino acids: CASTPGTSGTRGTQYF. The CDR3 bases are TGTGCCAGCACCCCCGGGACTAGCGGAACCCGGGGGACCCAGTACTTC. The whole variable domain, remainder taken from reference TRBV2 and TRBJ2-5, is EPEVTQTPSHQVTQMGQEVILRCVPISNHLYFYWYRQILGQKVEFLVSFYNNEISEKSEIFDDQFSVERPDGSNFTLKIRSTKLEDSAMYFCASTPGTSGTRGTQYFGPGTRLLVL.

This clone was detected only a few times. The chain joins TRBV19 to TRBJ1-1; 7 bases line up with TRBD1. CDR1 and CDR2 from the germline V gene are LNHDA and SQIVND (reference sequence). The CDR3 contains 14 residues. After removal of 9 bases from V and 2 bases from J, the junction contained 9 bases not matched to a gene. The CDR3: CASISGQDNTEAFF. CDR3 sequence (DNA): TGTGCCAGCATCTCCGGACAGGATAACACTGAAGCTTTCTTT.

This rearrangement joins TRBV6-2 or TRBV6-3 to TRBJ1-4; 7 bases match TRBD1. This CDR3 has 14 amino acids. Germline-derived CDR1 and CDR2 are MNHEY and SVGEGT. The V gene end was trimmed by 3 bases and the J gene end by 8 bases; junction bases not matched to a gene: 6. CDR3 bases: TGTGCCAGCAGTTATCAACAGGGGAACGAAAAACTGTTTTTT. This gives the protein CASSYQQGNEKLFF.

The rearrangement links TRBV2 to TRBJ2-4; 9 nucleotides agree with TRBD2. This CDR3 has 16 amino acids. The germline V gene has CDR1 SNHLY and CDR2 FYNNEI. With 6 bases clipped from V and 0 bases from J, the junction kept 6 bases outside the gene matches. CDR3 region: CASSRAGGLAKNIQYF. The CDR3 region has the DNA TGTGCCAGCAGCAGAGCGGGGGGATTAGCCAAAAACATTCAGTACTTC.

The rearrangement joins TRBV5-1 to TRBJ1-1, with TRBD1 identical over 7 bases. Germline CDR1 SGHRS, CDR2 YFSETQ. This CDR3 has 16 residues. The junction had 6 bases not matched to a gene; V was cut back by 0 bases and J by 1 base. In DNA form, the CDR3 reads TGCGCCAGCAGCTTGGGGAAGACAGGGAAGAACACTGAAGCTTTCTTT. Its translation is CASSLGKTGKNTEAFF.

This clone was counted only a few times. This chain connects TRBV27 to TRBJ1-4, with D uncertain. The length of the CDR3 is 15 residues. Looked up from germline, CDR1 is MNHEY and CDR2 is SMNVEV (reference sequence). V lost 7 bases, J lost 8 bases, and 20 bases lay in between. The CDR3 region has the DNA TGTGCCAGCATCCTAGGCCGGGAGGAGAGGGAAAAACTGTTTTTT. Amino acids: CASILGREEREKLFF.

The rearrangement links TRBV7-6 to TRBJ2-5; TRBD1 aligns across 9 bases. J lost 3 bases, V lost 5 bases, and 4 bases had no gene match. The CDR3 sequence is 14 residues long. Germline V gives CDR1 SGHVS, CDR2 FNYEAQ. The CDR3 loop is CASSPWTGEETQYF. As DNA, the CDR3 is TGTGCCAGCAGCCCCTGGACAGGGGAAGAGACCCAGTACTTC.

This sequence joins TRBV10-3 and TRBJ1-5; D is possibly TRBD1 (6 bases). The CDR3 sequence is 16 residues long. Germline loops: CDR1 ENHRY, CDR2 SYGVKD. The V gene lost 5 bases and the J gene lost 2 bases, with 16 bases spanning the gap. The CDR3 DNA is TGTGCCATCAGTACACAAGCAGGGGCGGGCAATCAGCCCCAGCATTTT. Translation gives CAISTQAGAGNQPQHF.

The chain recombines TRBV5-4 with TRBJ2-7; TRBD1 matches 9 bases. This CDR3 spans 13 amino acids. The trim removed 0 bases at V and 6 bases at J, leaving 1 base unmatched. Germline CDR1 is SGHNT and CDR2 is YYREEE (reference sequence). The DNA for the CDR3 is TGTGCCAGCAGCTTGGGGACAGGGGCCGAGCAGTACTTC. It encodes CASSLGTGAEQYF.

The CDR3 sequence: CSVEWGHGYTF. The CDR3 nucleotides are TGCAGCGTTGAATGGGGGCATGGCTACACCTTC. This sequence joins TRBV29-1 and TRBJ1-2; TRBD1 might be the D (6 bases). V lost 2 bases to trimming and J lost 6 bases, with 7 bases between them. Germline V gene lookup returns CDR1 SQVTM and CDR2 ANQGSEA. This CDR3 has 11 amino acids.

V is TRBV10-3 and J is TRBJ2-1; 12 nucleotides line up with TRBD2. Unmatched junction bases numbered 15, after V lost 2 bases and J lost 13 bases. Germline values: CDR1 ENHRY, CDR2 SYGVKD. The CDR3 spans 17 residues. This chain's CDR3 is CAISESPGLAGRTIQFF. The CDR3, as DNA: TGTGCCATCAGTGAGAGCCCCGGACTAGCGGGACGCACGATACAGTTCTTC.

The CDR3 sequence: CSVGQGGLHGYTF. Here the CDR3 DNA reads TGCAGCGTTGGGCAGGGGGGCCTACATGGCTACACCTTC. The rearrangement links TRBV29-1 to TRBJ1-2; 7 nucleotides align to TRBD1. Germline V gene data show CDR1 as SQVTM and CDR2 as ANQGSEA. V gave up 4 bases and J gave up 6 bases; unmatched junction bases: 8. The CDR3 is 13 amino acids.

CDR3 DNA: TGTGCCACCAGCAGAGATCAGGTAGCTGGGGCCAACGTCCTGACTTTC. Protein: CATSRDQVAGANVLTF. The chain combines TRBV15 with TRBJ2-6; no definite D call. The germline V gene has CDR1 LNHNV and CDR2 YYDKDF (reference sequence). The CDR3 spans 16 residues. The ends were cut back, 0 bases at V and 2 bases at J, with 8 bases in the middle.